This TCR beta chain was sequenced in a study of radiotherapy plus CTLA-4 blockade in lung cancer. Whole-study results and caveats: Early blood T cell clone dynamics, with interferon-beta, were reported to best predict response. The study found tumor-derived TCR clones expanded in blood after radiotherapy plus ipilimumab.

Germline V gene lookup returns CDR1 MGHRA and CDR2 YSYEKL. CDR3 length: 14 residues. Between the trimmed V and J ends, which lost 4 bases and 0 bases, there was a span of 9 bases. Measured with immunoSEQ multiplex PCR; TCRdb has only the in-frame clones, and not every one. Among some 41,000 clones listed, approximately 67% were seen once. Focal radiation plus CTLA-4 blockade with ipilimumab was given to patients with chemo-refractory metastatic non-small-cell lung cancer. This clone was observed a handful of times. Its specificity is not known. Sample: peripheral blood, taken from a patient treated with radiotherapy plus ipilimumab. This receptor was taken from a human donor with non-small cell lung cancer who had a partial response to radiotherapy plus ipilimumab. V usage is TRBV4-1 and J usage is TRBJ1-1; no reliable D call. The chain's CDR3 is CASSPNKLNTEAFF. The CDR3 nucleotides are TGCGCCAGCAGCCCGAACAAGTTGAACACTGAAGCTTTCTTT.